Following are 9 T cell receptor beta chains from one sample sequenced in a study of T cells in Graves' hyperthyroidism and ophthalmopathy. Template material for amplifying TCR beta CDR3 regions consisted of RNA transcripts. Carried out on the TCR CDR3, a first-round RT-PCR used the HTBI primer set. TCRdb itself ran the multiplex PCR reads through MiXCR, one entry per CDR3 protein. The table lists hundreds of thousands of distinct CDR3 sequences, 12% to 15% of them singletons. Specimen: blood. The receptors here all came from a woman in her 40s with Graves' hyperthyroidism.

In this sample, this clonotype turned up many times. V is TRBV27 and J is TRBJ2-1; 7 bases line up with TRBD1. Germline V lookup: CDR1 MNHEY, CDR2 SMNVEV (reference sequence). V trimming: 6 bases; J trimming: 7 bases; junction bases outside the gene matches: 6. This CDR3 contains 13 residues. This CDR3 is CASSQRQGNEQFF. DNA of the CDR3: TGTGCCAGCAGCCAAAGACAGGGAAATGAGCAGTTCTTC.

The chain employs TRBV28 and TRBJ1-1, with D possibly TRBD1 on 6 matching bases. The CDR3 has 17 residues. The V gene lost 5 bases and the J gene lost 3 bases, with 22 bases spanning the gap. Germline CDR1 MDHEN, CDR2 SYDVKM. CDR3 bases: TGTGCCAGCAGTCCCCTGGGGGCAGGGAATAAAGACACTGAAGCTTTCTTT. Translating gives CASSPLGAGNKDTEAFF.

In this sample, this clonotype turned up many times. The J gene is TRBJ1-5, the V gene TRBV2; 8 positions agree with TRBD1. Germline V lookup: CDR1 SNHLY, CDR2 FYNNEI. V trimming: 5 bases; J trimming: 0 bases; junction bases outside the gene matches: 6. The CDR3 length is 16 residues. The CDR3 region is CASSFTGGGSNQPQHF. As DNA, the CDR3 is TGTGCCAGCAGTTTCACAGGGGGAGGTAGCAATCAGCCCCAGCATTTT. Together with reference TRBV2 and TRBJ1-5, the CDR3 gives the full variable domain: EPEVTQTPSHQVTQMGQEVILRCVPISNHLYFYWYRQILGQKVEFLVSFYNNEISEKSEIFDDQFSVERPDGSNFTLKIRSTKLEDSAMYFCASSFTGGGSNQPQHFGDGTRLSIL.

This clonotype has more than one count but fewer than ten. V usage is TRBV2 and J usage is TRBJ2-3, with TRBD2 matching over 14 bases. The germline gives CDR1 SNHLY, CDR2 FYNNEI. CDR3 length: 17 residues. V gave up 4 bases and J gave up 2 bases; unmatched junction bases: 5. The CDR3 DNA reads as TGTGCCAGCAGTGCCGGGACTAGCGGGAGTCTCACAGATACGCAGTATTTT. It translates to CASSAGTSGSLTDTQYF.

This clonotype was detected a few times. The chain recombines TRBV14 with TRBJ2-1; 12 bases are a match to TRBD2. The V segment lost 1 base and the J segment 8 bases; nucleotides outside the gene matches: 9. CDR1 is SGHDN, CDR2 FVKESK, per germline. This CDR3 comprises 17 residues. The CDR3 reads CASSQGLAGVISDEQFF. Here the CDR3 DNA reads TGTGCCAGCAGCCAAGGACTAGCGGGAGTCATCTCCGATGAGCAGTTCTTC.

This clonotype was seen repeatedly, ten times or more. This rearrangement joins TRBV7-8 to TRBJ2-5; the D is unclear. The CDR3 consists of 11 residues. Trimming took 8 bases from V and 7 from J, leaving 11 bases between them. Looked up from germline, CDR1 is SGHVS and CDR2 is FQNEAQ. For the CDR3, the DNA is TGTGCCAGCGAATTAAAAGGGACCCAGTACTTC. It specifies CASELKGTQYF.

This clonotype appeared many times. This sequence joins TRBV28 and TRBJ1-2; unclear D gene. The V and J ends lost 2 bases and 1 base respectively, with 8 bases between them. The CDR3 sequence is 14 residues long. Germline V gene sequence: CDR1 MDHEN, CDR2 SYDVKM. The CDR3 bases are TGTGCCAGCAGTTTAGGAACGGATAACTATGGCTACACCTTC. It translates to CASSLGTDNYGYTF.

The genes are TRBV10-3 and TRBJ1-1, with TRBD1 identical over 10 bases. Germline V gene lookup returns CDR1 ENHRY and CDR2 SYGVKD. After removal of 5 bases from V and 1 base from J, the junction contained 4 bases not matched to a gene. The CDR3 runs to 15 residues. The CDR3 region is CAISKDRGGNTEAFF. CDR3 bases: TGTGCCATCAGTAAGGACAGGGGGGGGAACACTGAAGCTTTCTTT.

The gene calls are TRBV6-1 and TRBJ2-2; 12 bases align to TRBD2. V lost 7 bases, J lost 6 bases, and 9 bases stayed unmatched. Per the germline V gene, CDR1 is MNHNS and CDR2 is SASEGT. The CDR3 sequence is 16 residues long. The CDR3 loop is CASNPSGRGLAGELFF. In nucleotides, the CDR3 is TGTGCCAGCAACCCTAGCGGGAGGGGTTTGGCCGGGGAGCTGTTTTTT.